The 7 T cell receptor beta chains below all came from one sample that was sequenced in a study of regulatory T cells in long-lasting Graves disease. Time point denoted: newly diagnosed GD, antithyroid drugs for less than 3 months. Generation of the TCR library employed RNA extracted from PBMCs. Arm-PCR of CDR3 regions and iRepertoire HTBI primers were used to build TCR beta libraries. MiXCR, run by TCRdb on the multiplex PCR reads, gives a single entry per CDR3 protein. The data contain 540,000 or so distinct CDR3 sequences, approximately 13% of them singletons. These same records also appear under a second study, on T cells in Graves' hyperthyroidism and ophthalmopathy.

The source material was peripheral blood mononuclear cells (PBMCs), sampled at new diagnosis, from a patient treated with antithyroid drugs. The receptors shown here come from a man younger than 40 with Graves disease.

This clonotype appeared many times. This chain uses TRBV11-2 with TRBJ2-7; D ambiguous. This CDR3 is 15 amino acids long. The germline V and J ends were trimmed by 2 bases and 4 bases, with 15 bases remaining between them. CDR1 and CDR2 (germline): SGHAT, FQNNGV. DNA for the CDR3: TGTGCCAGCAGCTTATTCAGGCACGGTCCGTACGAGCAGTACTTC. Residues: CASSLFRHGPYEQYF.

This clonotype was counted at least ten times. V is TRBV7-2 and J is TRBJ1-1; tentative D call: TRBD1 (5 bases). Trimming pared 5 bases from V and 1 base from J, leaving 14 bases between. Germline loops: CDR1 SGHTA, CDR2 FQGNSA. This CDR3 is built from 15 residues. CDR3 amino acids: CASSPDPGRNTEAFF. DNA of the CDR3: TGTGCCAGCAGCCCTGACCCGGGACGGAACACTGAAGCTTTCTTT.

This clonotype was counted between two and nine times. This chain links TRBV7-9 with TRBJ2-3; the D gene is possibly TRBD2 (6 bases). Trimming shortened V by 6 bases and J by 6 bases, and 19 bases separated the two germline ends. The CDR3 loop spans 15 amino acids. The germline V gene has CDR1 SEHNR and CDR2 FQNEAQ (reference sequence). The CDR3, as DNA: TGTGCCAGCAGGCCCGGGCCTCGGGAGTCGGATACGCAGTATTTT. This encodes CASRPGPRESDTQYF. Supplemented by reference TRBV7-9 and TRBJ2-3, the full variable domain reads DTGVSQNPRHKITKRGQNVTFRCDPISEHNRLYWYRQTLGQGPEFLTYFQNEAQLEKSRLLSDRFSAERPKGSFSTLEIQRTEQGDSAMYLCASRPGPRESDTQYFGPGTRLTVL.

In this sample, this clonotype turned up many times. For the CDR3, the DNA is TGTGCCAGCAGCAGTGGAAACACCATATATTTT. This encodes CASSSGNTIYF. The V gene is TRBV7-2, the J gene TRBJ1-3, with D unclear. The CDR3 is 11 residues long. V lost 5 bases, J lost 3 bases, and 2 bases lay in between. CDR1 is SGHTA, CDR2 FQGNSA, per germline. Together with reference TRBV7-2 and TRBJ1-3, the CDR3 gives the full variable domain: GAGVSQSPSNKVTEKGKDVELRCDPISGHTALYWYRQSLGQGLEFLIYFQGNSAPDKSGLPSDRFSAERTGGSVSTLTIQRTQQEDSAVYLCASSSGNTIYFGEGSWLTVV.

The table lists this clonotype with many counts. The conserved phenylalanine or tryptophan is not found at the CDR3 terminus, so this likely reflects a read error. J is TRBJ2-3 and V is TRBV11-2, with D unresolved. Trimming removed 0 bases from V and 4 bases from J, with 11 bases in between. Looked up from germline, CDR1 is SGHAT and CDR2 is FQNNGV. The CDR3 has 15 amino acids. The CDR3 coding sequence is TGTGCCAGCAGCTTAGAGCGGACCAGTGCAGATACGCAGTATTGT. Amino acids: CASSLERTSADTQYC.

This clonotype showed up just once. This rearrangement joins TRBV7-6 to TRBJ2-1; 8 bases align to TRBD1. Looked up from germline, CDR1 is SGHVS and CDR2 is FNYEAQ. This CDR3 region has 15 residues. Germline trimming cut 7 bases from V and 5 bases from J; bases unmatched to any gene: 10. The CDR3 sequence is CASTLRTGPDNEQFF. The CDR3 DNA is TGTGCCAGCACCCTACGGACAGGGCCGGACAATGAGCAGTTCTTC.

Ten or more counts support this clonotype. CDR3 bases: TGTGCCAGCAGTTATCAGTCCGGGGTCTACAATGAGCAGTTCTTC. This gives the protein CASSYQSGVYNEQFF. The chain has TRBV6-5 and TRBJ2-1; a possible D gene is TRBD2 (5 bases). The CDR3 is made up of 15 amino acids. Germline CDR1 MNHEY, CDR2 SVGAGI. Trimming shortened V by 3 bases and J by 3 bases, and 12 bases separated the two germline ends.